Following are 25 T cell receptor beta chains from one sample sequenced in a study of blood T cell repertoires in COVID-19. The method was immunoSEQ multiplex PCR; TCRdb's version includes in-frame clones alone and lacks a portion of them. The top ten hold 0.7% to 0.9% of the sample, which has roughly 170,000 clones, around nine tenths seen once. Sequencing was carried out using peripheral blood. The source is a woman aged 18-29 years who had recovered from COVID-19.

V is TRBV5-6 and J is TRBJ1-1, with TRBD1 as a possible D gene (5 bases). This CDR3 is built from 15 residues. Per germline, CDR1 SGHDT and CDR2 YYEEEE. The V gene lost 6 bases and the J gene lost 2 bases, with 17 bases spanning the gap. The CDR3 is CASTLRQGYNTEAFF. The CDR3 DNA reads TGTGCCAGCACCCTGCGTCAGGGTTATAACACTGAAGCTTTCTTT.

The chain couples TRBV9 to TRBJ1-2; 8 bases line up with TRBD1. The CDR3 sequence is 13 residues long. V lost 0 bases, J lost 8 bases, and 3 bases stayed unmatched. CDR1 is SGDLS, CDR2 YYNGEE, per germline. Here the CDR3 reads CASSVDDRGGYTF. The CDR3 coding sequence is TGTGCCAGCAGCGTAGACGACAGGGGCGGCTACACCTTC.

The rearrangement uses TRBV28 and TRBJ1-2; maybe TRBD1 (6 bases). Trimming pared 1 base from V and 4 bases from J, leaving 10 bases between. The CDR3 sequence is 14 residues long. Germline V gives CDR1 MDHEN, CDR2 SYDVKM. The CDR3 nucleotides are TGTGCCAGCAGTTTATCGAGGGGGACCTATGGCTACACCTTC. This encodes CASSLSRGTYGYTF.

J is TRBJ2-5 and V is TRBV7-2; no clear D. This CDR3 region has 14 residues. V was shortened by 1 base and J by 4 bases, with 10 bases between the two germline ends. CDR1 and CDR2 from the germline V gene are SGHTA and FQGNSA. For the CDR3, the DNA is TGTGCCAGCAGCTTAGGGCTGGGCCTAGAGACCCAGTACTTC. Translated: CASSLGLGLETQYF.

This chain's CDR3 is CASSLAGESTDTQYF. Here the CDR3 DNA reads TGTGCCAGCAGCTTAGCGGGGGAGAGCACAGATACGCAGTATTTT. This chain uses TRBV7-3 with TRBJ2-3; 7 positions agree with TRBD2. The CDR3 is 15 residues long. CDR1 SGHTA and CDR2 FQGTGA come from the germline V gene. V lost 2 bases and J lost 0; bases outside the gene matches: 2.

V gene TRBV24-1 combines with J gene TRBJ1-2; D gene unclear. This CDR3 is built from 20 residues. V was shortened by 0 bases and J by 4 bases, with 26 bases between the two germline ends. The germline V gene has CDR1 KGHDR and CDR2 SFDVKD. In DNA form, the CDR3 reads TGTGCCACCAGTGATTTGCCCCGGGTGAGAGGACTCCACCACCCCTATGGCTACACCTTC. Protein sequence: CATSDLPRVRGLHHPYGYTF.

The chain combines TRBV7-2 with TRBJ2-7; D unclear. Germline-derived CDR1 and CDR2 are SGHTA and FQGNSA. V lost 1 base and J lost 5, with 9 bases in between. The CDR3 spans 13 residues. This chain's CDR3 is CASSLEVAHEQYF. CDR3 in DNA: TGTGCCAGCAGCTTAGAGGTAGCACACGAGCAGTACTTC.

CDR3 DNA: TGTGCCAGCAAGAGGCGGGGTGGAGGTGGCTACACCTTC. Its protein is CASKRRGGGGYTF. V and J are TRBV12-3 or TRBV12-4 and TRBJ1-2; D not resolved. The length of the CDR3 is 13 residues. The ends were cut back, 7 bases at V and 7 bases at J, with 16 bases in the middle.

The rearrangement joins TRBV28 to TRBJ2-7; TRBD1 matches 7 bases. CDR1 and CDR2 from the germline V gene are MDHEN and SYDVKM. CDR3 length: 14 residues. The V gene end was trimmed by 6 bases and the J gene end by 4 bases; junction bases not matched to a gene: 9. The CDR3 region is CASSTRQGWYEQYV. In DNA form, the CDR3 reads TGTGCCAGCAGCACTCGACAGGGTTGGTACGAGCAGTACGTC.

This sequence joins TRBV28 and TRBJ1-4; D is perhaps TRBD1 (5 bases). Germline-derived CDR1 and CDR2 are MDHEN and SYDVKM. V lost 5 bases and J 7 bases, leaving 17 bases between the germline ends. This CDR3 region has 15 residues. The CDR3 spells CASSLRQGNVEKLFF. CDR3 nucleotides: TGTGCCAGCAGTCTAAGGCAGGGAAACGTTGAAAAACTGTTTTTT.

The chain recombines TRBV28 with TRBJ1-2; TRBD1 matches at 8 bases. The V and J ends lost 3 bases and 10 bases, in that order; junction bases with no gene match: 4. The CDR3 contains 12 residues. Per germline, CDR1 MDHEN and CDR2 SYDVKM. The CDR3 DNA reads TGTGCCAGCAGTTTTGGACAGGGTTCCTACACCTTC. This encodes CASSFGQGSYTF.

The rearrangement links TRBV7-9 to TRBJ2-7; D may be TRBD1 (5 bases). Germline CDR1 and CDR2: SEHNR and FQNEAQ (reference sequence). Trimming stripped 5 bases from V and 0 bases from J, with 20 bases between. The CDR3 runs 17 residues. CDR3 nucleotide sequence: TGTGCCAGCAGCGGCCGTCAGGGCCCCTCGCACTCCTACGAGCAGTACTTC. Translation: CASSGRQGPSHSYEQYF.

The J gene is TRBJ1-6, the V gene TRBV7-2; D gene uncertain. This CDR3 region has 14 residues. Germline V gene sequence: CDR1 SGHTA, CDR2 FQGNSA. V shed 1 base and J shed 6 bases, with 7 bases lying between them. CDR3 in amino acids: CASSLGRGNSPLHF. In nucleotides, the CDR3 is TGTGCCAGCAGCTTAGGGCGGGGTAATTCACCCCTCCACTTT.

CDR3 loop: CASSYGSLYGYTF. As DNA, the CDR3 is TGTGCCAGCAGTTACGGGTCACTATATGGCTACACCTTC. This rearrangement joins TRBV6-5 to TRBJ1-2; D is undetermined. This CDR3 contains 13 residues. The germline V gene encodes CDR1 MNHEY and CDR2 SVGAGI. V lost 2 bases, J lost 5 bases, and 9 bases lay in between.

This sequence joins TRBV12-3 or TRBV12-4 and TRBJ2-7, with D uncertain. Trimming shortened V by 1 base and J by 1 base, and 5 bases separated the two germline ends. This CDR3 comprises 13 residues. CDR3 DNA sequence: TGTGCCAGCAGTTTAGGCAGTTCCTACGAGCAGTACTTC. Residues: CASSLGSSYEQYF.

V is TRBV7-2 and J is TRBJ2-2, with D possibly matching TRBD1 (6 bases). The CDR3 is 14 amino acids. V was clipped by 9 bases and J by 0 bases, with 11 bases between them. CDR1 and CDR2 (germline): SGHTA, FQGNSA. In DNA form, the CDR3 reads TGTGCCAGAACAGGGACGACGAACACCGGGGAGCTGTTTTTT. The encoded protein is CARTGTTNTGELFF.

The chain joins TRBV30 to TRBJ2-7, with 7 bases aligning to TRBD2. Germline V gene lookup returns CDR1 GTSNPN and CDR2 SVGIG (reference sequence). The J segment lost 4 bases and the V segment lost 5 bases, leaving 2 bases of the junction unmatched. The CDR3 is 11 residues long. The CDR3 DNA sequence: TGTGCCTGGGTTAGCGGGTACGAGCAGTACGTC. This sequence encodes CAWVSGYEQYV.

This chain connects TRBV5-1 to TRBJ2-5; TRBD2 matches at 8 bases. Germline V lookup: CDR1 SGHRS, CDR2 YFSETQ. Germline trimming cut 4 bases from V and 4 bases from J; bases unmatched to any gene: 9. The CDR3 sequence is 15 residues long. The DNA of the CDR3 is TGCGCCAGCAGCCCCCAGACTAGCGATCGAGAGACCCAGTACTTC. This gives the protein CASSPQTSDRETQYF. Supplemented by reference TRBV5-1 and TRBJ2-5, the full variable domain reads KAGVTQTPRYLIKTRGQQVTLSCSPISGHRSVSWYQQTPGQGLQFLFEYFSETQRNKGNFPGRFSGRQFSNSRSEMNVSTLELGDSALYLCASSPQTSDRETQYFGPGTRLLVL.

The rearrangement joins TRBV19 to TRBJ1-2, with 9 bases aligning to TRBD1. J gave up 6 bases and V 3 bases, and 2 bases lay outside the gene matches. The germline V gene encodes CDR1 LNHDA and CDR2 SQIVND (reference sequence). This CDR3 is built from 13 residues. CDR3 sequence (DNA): TGTGCCAGTAGTATCGGACAGGGGCATGGCTACACCTTC. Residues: CASSIGQGHGYTF.

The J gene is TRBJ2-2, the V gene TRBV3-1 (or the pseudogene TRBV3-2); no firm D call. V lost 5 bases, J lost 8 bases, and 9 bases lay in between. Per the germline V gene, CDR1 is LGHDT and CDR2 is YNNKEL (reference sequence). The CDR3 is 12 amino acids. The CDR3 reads CASSGPLGELFF. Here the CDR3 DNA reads TGTGCCAGCAGCGGCCCGCTGGGGGAGCTGTTTTTT.

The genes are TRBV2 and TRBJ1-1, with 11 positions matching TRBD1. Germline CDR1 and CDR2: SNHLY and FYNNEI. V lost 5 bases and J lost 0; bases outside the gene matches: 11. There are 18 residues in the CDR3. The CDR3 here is CASSPRRDRGYMNTEAFF. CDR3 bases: TGTGCCAGCAGTCCTCGCCGGGACAGGGGGTACATGAACACTGAAGCTTTCTTT. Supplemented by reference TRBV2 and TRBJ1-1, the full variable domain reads EPEVTQTPSHQVTQMGQEVILRCVPISNHLYFYWYRQILGQKVEFLVSFYNNEISEKSEIFDDQFSVERPDGSNFTLKIRSTKLEDSAMYFCASSPRRDRGYMNTEAFFGQGTRLTVV.

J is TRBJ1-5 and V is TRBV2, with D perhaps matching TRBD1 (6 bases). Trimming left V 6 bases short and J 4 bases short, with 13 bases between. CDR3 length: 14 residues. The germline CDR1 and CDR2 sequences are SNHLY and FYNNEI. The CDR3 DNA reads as TGTGCCAGCAGCGAGACGGGACAAAATCAGCCCCAGCATTTT. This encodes CASSETGQNQPQHF.

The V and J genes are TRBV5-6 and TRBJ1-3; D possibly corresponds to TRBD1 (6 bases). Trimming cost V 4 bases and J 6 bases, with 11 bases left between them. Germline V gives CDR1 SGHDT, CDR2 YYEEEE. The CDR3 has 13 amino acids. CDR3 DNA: TGTGCCAGCAGCAGAGGACAGACAAACACCATATATTTT. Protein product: CASSRGQTNTIYF. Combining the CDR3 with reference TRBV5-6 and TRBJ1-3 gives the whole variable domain DAGVTQSPTHLIKTRGQQVTLRCSPKSGHDTVSWYQQALGQGPQFIFQYYEEEERQRGNFPDRFSGHQFPNYSSELNVNALLLGDSALYLCASSRGQTNTIYFGEGSWLTVV.

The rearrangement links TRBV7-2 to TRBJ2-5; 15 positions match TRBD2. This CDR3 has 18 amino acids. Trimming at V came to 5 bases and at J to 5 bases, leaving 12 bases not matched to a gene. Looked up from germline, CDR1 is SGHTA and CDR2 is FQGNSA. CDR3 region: CASSLAGLAGGLRETQYF. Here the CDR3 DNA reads TGTGCCAGCAGCCTGGCGGGACTAGCGGGGGGCCTCCGGGAGACCCAGTACTTC.

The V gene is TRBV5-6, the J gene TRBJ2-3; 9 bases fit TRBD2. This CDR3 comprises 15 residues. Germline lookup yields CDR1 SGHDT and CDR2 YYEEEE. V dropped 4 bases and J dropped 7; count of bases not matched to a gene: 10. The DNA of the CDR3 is TGTGCCAGCAGCCGACTGTCGCGGGGGGGACATACGCAGTATTTT. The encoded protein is CASSRLSRGGHTQYF.